The 24 T cell receptor beta chains reported below all come from one sample, sequenced in a study of blood T cell repertoires in COVID-19. Only in-frame clones appear in the TCRdb table, and some are missing; sequencing was by immunoSEQ multiplex PCR. The profile covers fewer than 250,000 clones, with roughly 83% appearing a single time and 3.2% taken by the ten largest. Sequenced material: PBMCs or T cells enriched from blood (not recorded which). These receptors all stem from a woman in her 30s who had recovered from COVID-19.

This clone has a single count. J is TRBJ1-2 and V is TRBV5-1, with unresolved D. V lost 4 bases and J lost 6, with 13 bases in between. CDR3 length: 13 amino acids. Germline CDR1 reads SGHRS; CDR2 reads YFSETQ. CDR3 amino acids: CASSLGYRDGYTF. The DNA of the CDR3 is TGCGCCAGCAGCCTCGGGTACCGGGATGGCTACACCTTC.

This chain links TRBV2 with TRBJ1-4, with a possible D match to TRBD1 (6 bases). V was cut by 7 bases and J by 4 bases, with 16 bases left in between. Per the germline V gene, CDR1 is SNHLY and CDR2 is FYNNEI. This CDR3 contains 15 residues. The CDR3 sequence: CASIRGDRINEKLFF. The CDR3 region has the DNA TGTGCCAGCATAAGGGGCGACAGGATTAATGAAAAACTGTTTTTT. The full variable domain, rest sourced from reference TRBV2 and TRBJ1-4, is EPEVTQTPSHQVTQMGQEVILRCVPISNHLYFYWYRQILGQKVEFLVSFYNNEISEKSEIFDDQFSVERPDGSNFTLKIRSTKLEDSAMYFCASIRGDRINEKLFFGSGTQLSVL.

The table lists this clone with a few counts. The chain is built from TRBV7-3 and TRBJ2-2, with D possibly matching TRBD2 (5 bases). The CDR3 covers 16 residues. Trimming took 4 bases from V and 0 from J, leaving 12 bases between them. Germline CDR1 reads SGHTA; CDR2 reads FQGTGA. CDR3 in DNA: TGTGCCAGCAGCTCCCCTTTCGGGACGAACACCGGGGAGCTGTTTTTT. This gives the protein CASSSPFGTNTGELFF.

This rearrangement joins TRBV11-2 to TRBJ1-3; 10 bases fit TRBD1. This CDR3 spans 15 amino acids. Germline-derived CDR1 and CDR2 are SGHAT and FQNNGV. V trimming: 5 bases; J trimming: 2 bases; junction bases outside the gene matches: 3. The CDR3: CASSAGTGAGNTIYF. Here the CDR3 DNA reads TGTGCCAGCAGCGCCGGGACAGGGGCTGGAAACACCATATATTTT.

The chain is built from TRBV4-1 and TRBJ2-1, with TRBD2 matching 10 bases. J gave up 0 bases and V 1 base, and 6 bases lay outside the gene matches. The CDR3 contains 18 residues. Germline V gene data show CDR1 as MGHRA and CDR2 as YSYEKL. The CDR3 is CASSQASSGGLSYNEQFF. CDR3 DNA: TGCGCCAGCAGCCAAGCCTCTAGCGGGGGCCTCTCCTACAATGAGCAGTTCTTC.

The chain couples TRBV10-3 to TRBJ1-4; no definite D call. This CDR3 contains 12 residues. From germline, CDR1 is ENHRY and CDR2 SYGVKD. V lost 7 bases and J 6 bases, leaving 9 bases between the germline ends. The CDR3 protein is CAIKDQDEKLFF. The CDR3 DNA reads TGTGCCATCAAAGATCAGGATGAAAAACTGTTTTTT.

The V call is TRBV12-3 or TRBV12-4, the J call TRBJ2-7; D not certain. With 5 bases removed from V and 0 bases from J, the gap between germline ends came to 5 bases. The CDR3 runs 12 residues. Written as DNA, the CDR3 is TGTGCCAGCAGTACGGGCTCCTACGAGCAGTACTTC. The encoded protein is CASSTGSYEQYF.

This chain uses TRBV5-5 with TRBJ2-7; 7 nucleotides align to TRBD1. J was trimmed by 1 base and V by 0 bases; bases with no gene match: 13. CDR3 size: 18 residues. Germline CDR1 is SGHKS and CDR2 is YYEKEE (reference sequence). CDR3 DNA: TGTGCCAGCAGCTTGGTGGGGTGGGGGACAGAGGATTCCTACGAGCAGTACTTC. Encoded protein: CASSLVGWGTEDSYEQYF. Full variable domain (outside the CDR3, taken from reference TRBV5-5 and TRBJ2-7): DAGVTQSPTHLIKTRGQQVTLRCSPISGHKSVSWYQQVLGQGPQFIFQYYEKEERGRGNFPDRFSARQFPNYSSELNVNALLLGDSALYLCASSLVGWGTEDSYEQYFGPGTRLTVT.

The V call is TRBV5-5, the J call TRBJ1-3; the D gene is possibly TRBD1 (6 bases). The CDR3 covers 16 residues. CDR1 and CDR2 (germline): SGHKS, YYEKEE (reference sequence). V was cut by 4 bases and J by 2 bases, with 16 bases left in between. DNA of the CDR3: TGTGCCAGCAGCACGAGCGACGGGACACCTGGAAACACCATATATTTT. It specifies CASSTSDGTPGNTIYF.

This chain connects TRBV15 to TRBJ1-1; tentatively, D is TRBD1 (6 bases). The CDR3 is made up of 14 amino acids. Between the trimmed V and J ends, which lost 8 bases and 4 bases, there was a span of 17 bases. Germline CDR1 is LNHNV and CDR2 is YYDKDF (reference sequence). The CDR3 DNA follows: TGTGCCACCCGGTCGGGCGGGGGGCCCACTGAAGCTTTCTTT. Translated: CATRSGGGPTEAFF.

The genes are TRBV19 and TRBJ2-1, with 7 bases lining up with TRBD1. This CDR3 has 14 residues. Germline trimming cut 8 bases from V and 3 bases from J; bases unmatched to any gene: 7. Germline CDR1 and CDR2: LNHDA and SQIVND (reference sequence). The CDR3, as DNA: TGTGCCAGTGCCCGGGCAGGGGGCTACAATGAGCAGTTCTTC. It is translated as CASARAGGYNEQFF.

The chain is built from TRBV5-1 and TRBJ2-1; tentatively, D is TRBD1 (5 bases). CDR1 SGHRS and CDR2 YFSETQ come from the germline V gene. This CDR3 has 15 residues. The V and J ends lost 0 bases and 5 bases respectively, with 12 bases between them. This CDR3 reads CASSLAGPSDNEQFF. DNA for the CDR3: TGCGCCAGCAGCTTGGCAGGGCCCTCGGACAATGAGCAGTTCTTC.

CDR3 DNA: TGTGCCACCGTCGGGGGGTCAGATACGCAGTATTTT. Protein product: CATVGGSDTQYF. This chain uses TRBV24-1 with TRBJ2-3; TRBD2 matches 7 bases. V shed 9 bases and J 4 bases; nucleotides not matched to a gene: 3. Germline-derived CDR1 and CDR2 are KGHDR and SFDVKD. The CDR3 has 12 residues.

The CDR3 here is CASSRRGTGVDEKLFF. The CDR3 nucleotides are TGCGCCAGCAGCCGGCGAGGGACAGGGGTCGATGAAAAACTGTTTTTT. V and J are TRBV5-1 and TRBJ1-4; 10 bases match TRBD1. The V and J ends lost 4 bases and 6 bases, in that order; junction bases with no gene match: 9. The CDR3 consists of 16 residues. Germline values: CDR1 SGHRS, CDR2 YFSETQ.

The chain joins TRBV7-9 to TRBJ2-7; D is ambiguous. Germline V gene sequence: CDR1 SEHNR, CDR2 FQNEAQ (reference sequence). V was trimmed by 5 bases and J by 10 bases, leaving 12 bases between them. The CDR3 is 11 residues long. CDR3 protein: CASSHNFEQYF. The CDR3 coding sequence is TGTGCCAGCAGCCACAATTTCGAACAGTACTTC.

The chain joins TRBV6-5 to TRBJ2-7; 8 bases align to TRBD1. Germline lookup yields CDR1 MNHEY and CDR2 SVGAGI. This CDR3 is 13 amino acids long. The V segment lost 8 bases and the J segment 1 base; nucleotides outside the gene matches: 4. In DNA, the CDR3 is TGTGCCAGCCGCCGGACAGGGTCCTACGAGCAGTACTTC. Its protein product is CASRRTGSYEQYF.

The chain employs TRBV7-3 and TRBJ2-7, with TRBD2 identical over 10 bases. Germline values: CDR1 SGHTA, CDR2 FQGTGA. After removal of 2 bases from V and 2 bases from J, the junction contained 3 bases not matched to a gene. CDR3 length: 15 amino acids. The CDR3: CASSLGTSGTYEQYF. Here the CDR3 DNA reads TGTGCCAGCAGCTTAGGAACTAGCGGGACCTACGAGCAGTACTTC.

The chain recombines TRBV7-9 with TRBJ1-1; TRBD1 is a possible D gene (6 bases). V gave up 3 bases and J gave up 1 base, with 9 bases separating them. This CDR3 is 14 amino acids long. CDR1 is SEHNR and CDR2 is FQNEAQ in the germline V gene (reference sequence). The CDR3 nucleotides are TGTGCCAGCAGCTTTGGGGGCTGGAACACTGAAGCTTTCTTT. Its translation is CASSFGGWNTEAFF.

The V gene is TRBV21-1, the J gene TRBJ1-4. TRBV21-1 is reported as a pseudogene. The CDR3 loop spans 14 amino acids. The CDR3 bases are TGTGCCAGCAGCACCCGGGCAACTAATGAAAAACTGTTTTTT. Its protein product is CASSTRATNEKLFF.

This clone was seen a single time. The genes are TRBV28 and TRBJ2-1, with 14 bases identical to TRBD2. V gave up 5 bases and J gave up 8 bases; unmatched junction bases: 8. CDR1 MDHEN and CDR2 SYDVKM come from the germline V gene. The CDR3 is 16 residues long. CDR3 protein: CASSPQGLAGEDEQFF. CDR3 DNA sequence: TGTGCCAGCAGTCCCCAGGGACTAGCGGGAGAGGATGAGCAGTTCTTC.

The chain couples TRBV29-1 to TRBJ1-1, with 7 bases lining up with TRBD1. The CDR3 length is 14 residues. Germline CDR1 and CDR2: SQVTM and ANQGSEA. V gave up 3 bases and J gave up 1 base; unmatched junction bases: 5. CDR3 in DNA: TGCAGCGTTGAGATGGCAGGGGGGAACACTGAAGCTTTCTTT. Amino acid sequence: CSVEMAGGNTEAFF.

The J gene is TRBJ1-1, the V gene TRBV28; the D is unclear. This CDR3 comprises 14 residues. CDR1 and CDR2 (germline): MDHEN, SYDVKM. Trimming left V 6 bases short and J 7 bases short, with 18 bases between. The CDR3 loop reads CASRPSLVVGEAFF. CDR3 nucleotide sequence: TGTGCCAGCAGACCCAGTCTAGTAGTGGGTGAAGCTTTCTTT.

V gene TRBV27 combines with J gene TRBJ1-1; TRBD1 might be the D (6 bases). The CDR3 totals 16 residues. V was shortened by 7 bases and J by 1 base, with 19 bases between the two germline ends. Germline CDR1 reads MNHEY; CDR2 reads SMNVEV (reference sequence). CDR3 in amino acids: CASTGVWGHSNTEAFF. As DNA, the CDR3 is TGTGCCAGCACCGGGGTTTGGGGACATTCGAACACTGAAGCTTTCTTT.

The chain uses TRBV2 and TRBJ2-2; 10 bases are shared with TRBD2. The germline CDR1 and CDR2 sequences are SNHLY and FYNNEI. This CDR3 spans 16 amino acids. V shed 6 bases, J shed 4 bases, and the junction held 8 bases outside the gene matches. CDR3: CASRLGPSGSTGELFF. CDR3 DNA sequence: TGTGCCAGCAGGCTCGGGCCTAGCGGGAGCACCGGGGAGCTGTTTTTT.